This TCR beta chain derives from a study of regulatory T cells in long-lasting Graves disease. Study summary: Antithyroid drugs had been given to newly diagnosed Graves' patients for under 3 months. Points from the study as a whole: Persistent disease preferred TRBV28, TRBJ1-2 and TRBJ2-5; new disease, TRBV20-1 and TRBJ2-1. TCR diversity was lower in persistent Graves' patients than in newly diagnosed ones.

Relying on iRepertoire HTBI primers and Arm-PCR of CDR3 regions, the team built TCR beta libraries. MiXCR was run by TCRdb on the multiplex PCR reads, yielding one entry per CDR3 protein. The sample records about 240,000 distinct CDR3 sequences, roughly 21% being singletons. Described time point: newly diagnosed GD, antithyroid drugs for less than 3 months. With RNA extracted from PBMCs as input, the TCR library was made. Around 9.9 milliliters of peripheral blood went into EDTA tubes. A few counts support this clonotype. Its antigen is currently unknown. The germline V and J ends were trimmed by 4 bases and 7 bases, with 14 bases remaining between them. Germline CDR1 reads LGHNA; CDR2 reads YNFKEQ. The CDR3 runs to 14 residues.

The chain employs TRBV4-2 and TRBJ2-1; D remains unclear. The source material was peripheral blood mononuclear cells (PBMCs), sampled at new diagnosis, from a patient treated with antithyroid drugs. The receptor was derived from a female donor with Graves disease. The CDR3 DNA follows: TGTGCCAGCAGCCCCCATGGGTTACAGAATGAGCAGTTCTTC. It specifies CASSPHGLQNEQFF.